This T cell receptor (beta chain) stems from a study of blood T cell repertoires in COVID-19. Produced via immunoSEQ multiplex PCR; TCRdb's table is partial and in-frame only. The sample holds roughly 48,000 clones, more than 80% seen once. Germline V gene lookup returns CDR1 LGHDT and CDR2 YNNKEL (reference sequence). CDR3 length equals 17 residues. V gave up 0 bases and J gave up 7 bases; unmatched junction bases: 10. The V call is TRBV3-1 (or the pseudogene TRBV3-2), the J call TRBJ2-1; 9 nucleotides agree with TRBD2. The sequence derives from a man between 60 and 70 years old with COVID-19, enrolled during active disease. The sequencing sample was made of peripheral blood. In DNA form, the CDR3 reads TGTGCCAGCAGCCAAGAAGGTGCGGGGGGGAGTGCAAATGAGCAGTTCTTC. This encodes CASSQEGAGGSANEQFF.